This record covers a single T cell receptor (beta chain). Its antigen is not identified. The protocol attached unique molecular identifiers to individual cDNA molecules. TCRdb called the 5' RACE reads again in MiXCR, with one record for every CDR3 protein. The sample carries about 83,000 distinct CDR3 sequences, approximately 13% recorded once. This record comes from a study of early T cells in non-severe SARS-CoV-2 infection. The study, taken as a whole, reports: Comparison of clonotypes with VDJdb favored anti-spike CD8 responses while missing private and CD4 specificities.

Germline V gene sequence: CDR1 SGHRS, CDR2 YFSETQ. This CDR3 has 15 residues. V dropped 4 bases and J dropped 2; count of bases not matched to a gene: 6. Sequenced material: whole blood. The chain has TRBV5-1 and TRBJ1-1; 9 bases line up with TRBD1. The TCR comes from an adult who was a healthcare worker with PCR-confirmed SARS-CoV-2 infection or an uninfected control (not recorded which). This chain's CDR3 is CASSPETGGNTEAFF. CDR3 coding DNA: TGCGCCAGCAGCCCGGAGACAGGGGGTAACACTGAAGCTTTCTTT.